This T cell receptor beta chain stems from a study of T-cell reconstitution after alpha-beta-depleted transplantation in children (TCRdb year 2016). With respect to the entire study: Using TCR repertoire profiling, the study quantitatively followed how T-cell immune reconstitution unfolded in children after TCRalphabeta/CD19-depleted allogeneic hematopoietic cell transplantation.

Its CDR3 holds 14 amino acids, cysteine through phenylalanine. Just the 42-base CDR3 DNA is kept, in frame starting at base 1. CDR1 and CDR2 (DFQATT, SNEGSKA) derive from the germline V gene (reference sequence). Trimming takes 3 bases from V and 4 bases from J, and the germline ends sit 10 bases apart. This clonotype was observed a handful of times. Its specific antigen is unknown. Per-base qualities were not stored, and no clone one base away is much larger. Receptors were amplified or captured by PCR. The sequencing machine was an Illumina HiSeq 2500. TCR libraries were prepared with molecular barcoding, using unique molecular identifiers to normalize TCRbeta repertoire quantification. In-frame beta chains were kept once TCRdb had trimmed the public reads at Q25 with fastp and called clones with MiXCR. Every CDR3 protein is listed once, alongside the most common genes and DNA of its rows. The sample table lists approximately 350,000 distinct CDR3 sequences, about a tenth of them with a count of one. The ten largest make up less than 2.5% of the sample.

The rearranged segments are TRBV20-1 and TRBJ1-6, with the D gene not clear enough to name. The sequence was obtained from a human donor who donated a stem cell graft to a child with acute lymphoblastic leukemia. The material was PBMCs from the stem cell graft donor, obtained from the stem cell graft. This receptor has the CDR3 CSARDGAYNSPLHF. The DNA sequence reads TGCAGTGCTAGGGACGGAGCGTATAATTCACCCCTCCACTTT.